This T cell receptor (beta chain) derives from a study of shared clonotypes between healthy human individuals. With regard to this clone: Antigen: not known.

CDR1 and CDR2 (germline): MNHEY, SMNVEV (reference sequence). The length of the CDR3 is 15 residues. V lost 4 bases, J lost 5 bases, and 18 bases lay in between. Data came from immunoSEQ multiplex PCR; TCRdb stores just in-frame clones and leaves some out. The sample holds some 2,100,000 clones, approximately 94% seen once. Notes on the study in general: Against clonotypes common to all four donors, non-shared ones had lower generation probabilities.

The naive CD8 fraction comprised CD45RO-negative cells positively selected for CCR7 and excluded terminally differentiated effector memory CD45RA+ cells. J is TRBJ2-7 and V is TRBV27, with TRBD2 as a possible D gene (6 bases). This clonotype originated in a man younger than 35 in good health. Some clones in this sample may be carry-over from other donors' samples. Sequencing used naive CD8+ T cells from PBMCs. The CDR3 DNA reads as TGTGCCAGCAGTTACCAAGGGACTGCGTGGGACGAGCAGTACTTC. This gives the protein CASSYQGTAWDEQYF.